This TCR beta chain is from a study of T cell clones after liver transplantation. Across the whole study: Samples came pre-transplant, pre-randomization before withdrawal, and post-randomization after withdrawal ended.

Germline-derived CDR1 and CDR2 are SGHVS and FNYEAQ. The V gene end was trimmed by 0 bases and the J gene end by 0 bases; junction bases not matched to a gene: 6. The CDR3 runs 20 residues. Study-wide results and limits: Small, mixed patient groups and varying post-transplant times limit these conclusions.

Data came from immunoSEQ multiplex PCR; TCRdb stores just in-frame clones and leaves some out. Of about 45,000 clones listed, about 86% were seen once; the top ten hold almost 2.5%. Remarks on this clone: Antigen specificity is unknown.

This TCR was recovered from a human patient who received a liver transplant. Some of the T cells may derive from the graft donor. The chain employs TRBV7-6 and TRBJ2-1; TRBD2 matches at 15 bases. The material sequenced was CD4+ T cells from blood, taken 24 months after liver transplant. In DNA form, the CDR3 reads TGTGCCAGCAGCTTAGCTGGGACTAGCGGGGGGAGCCGCTCCTACAATGAGCAGTTCTTC. It codes for CASSLAGTSGGSRSYNEQFF.